The 31 T cell receptor beta chains below were found in one sample sequenced in a study of chemoradiotherapy in HPV16-positive cancers. Using immunoSEQ multiplex PCR, the repertoire was profiled, and TCRdb retains in-frame clones only, with some absent. This table has roughly 19,000 clones, 86% appearing once. Sequencing used blood, obtained from a patient who underwent chemoradiotherapy. These receptors were obtained from a human donor with HPV-associated anogenital cancer.

This chain connects TRBV9 to TRBJ1-1, with unresolved D. Trimming removed 0 bases from V and 7 bases from J, with 10 bases in between. Per germline, CDR1 SGDLS and CDR2 YYNGEE. CDR3 length: 13 amino acids. As DNA, the CDR3 is TGTGCCAGCAGCGTAGAATCGGCGGGTGAAGCTTTCTTT. Translating gives CASSVESAGEAFF.

This clone was detected only once. The rearrangement joins TRBV11-2 to TRBJ1-1; D gene unclear. Germline values: CDR1 SGHAT, CDR2 FQNNGV. V lost 0 bases and J lost 1, with 6 bases in between. The CDR3 length is 14 residues. The CDR3 DNA sequence: TGTGCCAGCAGCTTAGATCGATCGAACACTGAAGCTTTCTTT. Translated, it gives CASSLDRSNTEAFF. Filled out from reference TRBV11-2 and TRBJ1-1, the complete variable domain reads EAGVAQSPRYKIIEKRQSVAFWCNPISGHATLYWYQQILGQGPKLLIQFQNNGVVDDSQLPKDRFSAERLKGVDSTLKIQPAKLEDSAVYLCASSLDRSNTEAFFGQGTRLTVV.

This clone was seen only once. The chain has TRBV6-6 and TRBJ2-2; 10 bases map to TRBD1. Trimming took 9 bases from V and 5 from J; bases not matched to a gene: 6. The CDR3 has 14 residues. Germline V CDR1 and CDR2: MNHNY, SVGAGI (reference sequence). The DNA for the CDR3 is TGTGCCAGTGGGACAGGGGAAGGTACCGGGGAGCTGTTTTTT. Its translation is CASGTGEGTGELFF.

This clone was detected once. The chain recombines TRBV7-9 with TRBJ2-3; D call uncertain. Trimming left V 9 bases short and J 6 bases short, with 13 bases between. The CDR3 consists of 12 residues. Germline CDR1 is SEHNR and CDR2 is FQNEAQ (reference sequence). CDR3 residues: CASPGDPDTQYF. The CDR3 coding sequence is TGTGCCAGTCCCGGAGACCCCGATACGCAGTATTTT.

The CDR3 region is CASSLDANYGYTF. The DNA of the CDR3 is TGTGCCAGCAGCTTAGACGCTAACTATGGCTACACCTTC. The chain couples TRBV7-2 to TRBJ1-2; D unresolved. CDR1 is SGHTA and CDR2 is FQGNSA in the germline V gene. V was cut by 1 base and J by 0 bases, with 3 bases left in between. This CDR3 is built from 13 residues. Looking up the rest from reference TRBV7-2 and TRBJ1-2 gives the full variable domain: GAGVSQSPSNKVTEKGKDVELRCDPISGHTALYWYRQSLGQGLEFLIYFQGNSAPDKSGLPSDRFSAERTGGSVSTLTIQRTQQEDSAVYLCASSLDANYGYTFGSGTRLTVV.

V usage is TRBV6-5 and J usage is TRBJ1-6; 7 nucleotides agree with TRBD1. CDR1 is MNHEY and CDR2 is SVGAGI in the germline V gene. This CDR3 comprises 15 residues. The junction had 14 bases not matched to a gene; V was cut back by 10 bases and J by 8 bases. CDR3 DNA sequence: TGTGCCATCATTTTCCGGGACAGTAACGATTCACCCCTCCACTTT. It yields the protein CAIIFRDSNDSPLHF.

The rearrangement links TRBV5-1 to TRBJ2-5, with 10 bases aligning to TRBD2. Germline CDR1 is SGHRS and CDR2 is YFSETQ. V trimming: 5 bases; J trimming: 5 bases; junction bases outside the gene matches: 9. The CDR3 runs to 15 residues. CDR3: CASSPASGGLETQYF. CDR3 bases: TGCGCCAGCAGTCCCGCTAGCGGGGGTCTGGAGACCCAGTACTTC.

V usage is TRBV7-9 and J usage is TRBJ1-1, with a tentative D call TRBD1 (5 bases). CDR3 size: 17 residues. The V gene's germline CDR1 is SEHNR and CDR2 FQNEAQ (reference sequence). V was shortened by 0 bases and J by 4 bases, with 18 bases between the two germline ends. As DNA, the CDR3 is TGTGCCAGCAGCTTAGCCCCGGGACGCCGGCCCACCACTGAAGCTTTCTTT. It translates to CASSLAPGRRPTTEAFF.

This chain uses TRBV7-9 with TRBJ1-1; 9 bases fit TRBD1. Trimming removed 1 base from V and 2 bases from J; junction bases left unmatched: 2. This CDR3 spans 15 amino acids. The germline V gene encodes CDR1 SEHNR and CDR2 FQNEAQ (reference sequence). The CDR3: CASSLGDRDNTEAFF. The CDR3 DNA reads TGTGCCAGCAGCTTAGGGGACAGGGACAACACTGAAGCTTTCTTT.

Comments on this clone: A read error may account for a junction end that differs from germline. This sequence joins TRBV11-2 and TRBJ1-1; weak D call: TRBD1 (6 bases). CDR3 length: 13 amino acids. CDR1 is SGHAT and CDR2 is FQNNGV in the germline V gene. The CDR3 protein is CASSLGGQLPIPF. The CDR3 DNA sequence: TGTGCCAGCAGCTTGGGAGGACAGCTCCCCATTCCTTTT.

J is TRBJ1-2 and V is TRBV4-1; D is uncertain. This CDR3 spans 18 amino acids. Trimming pared 3 bases from V and 4 bases from J, leaving 24 bases between. Germline CDR1 reads MGHRA; CDR2 reads YSYEKL. The CDR3 nucleotides read TGCGCCAGCAGCCAGGGCACTGGTTATCAGTTCTTAAGCTATGGCTACACCTTC. This encodes CASSQGTGYQFLSYGYTF.

In this sample, this clone turned up a few times. V is TRBV6-5 and J is TRBJ1-6; possible D gene TRBD1, 6 bases. The CDR3 totals 13 residues. The germline CDR1 and CDR2 sequences are MNHEY and SVGAGI. V was pared by 0 bases and J by 10 bases, with 7 bases between. Here the CDR3 DNA reads TGTGCCAGCAGTTACTCGGACAGATCACCCCTCCACTTT. Translating it yields CASSYSDRSPLHF.

CDR3 sequence (DNA): TGTGCCAGCAGCACACCTATGGGACGGGTCTATGGCTACACCTTC. Protein: CASSTPMGRVYGYTF. V gene TRBV5-4 combines with J gene TRBJ1-2; D perhaps matches TRBD1 (5 bases). The CDR3 length is 15 residues. V was trimmed by 4 bases and J by 4 bases, leaving 17 bases between them. Germline V lookup: CDR1 SGHNT, CDR2 YYREEE (reference sequence).

The chain employs TRBV11-1 and TRBJ1-6, with 10 nucleotides matching TRBD1. This CDR3 has 16 amino acids. V was clipped by 2 bases and J by 10 bases; unmatched bases: 8. Germline loops: CDR1 SGHAT, CDR2 FQDESV (reference sequence). CDR3 sequence reads: CASSLMTGGATSPLHF. CDR3 bases: TGTGCCAGCAGCTTAATGACAGGGGGCGCGACGTCACCCCTCCACTTT.

This clone was recorded once. The V gene is TRBV9, the J gene TRBJ1-6, with 7 positions matching TRBD1. CDR3 size: 15 residues. Germline CDR1 and CDR2: SGDLS and YYNGEE. With 0 bases clipped from V and 7 bases from J, the junction kept 4 bases outside the gene matches. DNA for the CDR3: TGTGCCAGCAGCGTAGAAGGACAGGCCAATTCACCCCTCCACTTT. It translates to CASSVEGQANSPLHF.

This chain links TRBV2 with TRBJ2-2; no reliable D call. This CDR3 is 15 amino acids long. Germline CDR1 reads SNHLY; CDR2 reads FYNNEI. Trimming took 5 bases from V and 0 from J, leaving 10 bases between them. The CDR3 region has the DNA TGTGCCAGCAGTACACTTTATTCGAACACCGGGGAGCTGTTTTTT. Its protein product is CASSTLYSNTGELFF.

This clone appeared a single time. V gene TRBV6-5 combines with J gene TRBJ1-5; D is unresolved. V lost 3 bases and J lost 1, with 4 bases in between. The CDR3 has 13 residues. CDR1 and CDR2 (germline): MNHEY, SVGAGI. The CDR3 spells CASSYTSNQPQHF. CDR3 coding DNA: TGTGCCAGCAGTTATACCAGCAATCAGCCCCAGCATTTT.

V and J are TRBV6-1 and TRBJ2-1, with D possibly TRBD1 on 5 matching bases. The V gene lost 3 bases and the J gene lost 3 bases, with 15 bases spanning the gap. This CDR3 comprises 16 residues. CDR1 and CDR2 from the germline V gene are MNHNS and SASEGT. The CDR3, as DNA: TGTGCCAGCAGTGACCCTAGGACACCAGTCTACAATGAGCAGTTCTTC. This sequence encodes CASSDPRTPVYNEQFF.

This CDR3 reads CASSANNRGEQYF. The CDR3 DNA is TGTGCCAGCAGTGCGAATAACAGGGGCGAGCAGTACTTC. The chain joins TRBV2 to TRBJ2-7, with 7 bases lining up with TRBD1. CDR3 length equals 13 residues. Per germline, CDR1 SNHLY and CDR2 FYNNEI. V lost 4 bases to trimming and J lost 6 bases; unmatched junction nucleotides: 6.

This chain links TRBV6-5 with TRBJ2-3, with 7 bases identical to TRBD1. The ends lost 0 bases at V and 2 bases at J; junction bases unmatched: 5. This CDR3 is built from 16 residues. Germline V lookup: CDR1 MNHEY, CDR2 SVGAGI. CDR3 in amino acids: CASSYSTQGHTDTQYF. The CDR3 DNA reads TGTGCCAGCAGTTACTCGACACAGGGGCACACAGATACGCAGTATTTT.

This clone was recorded once. The chain couples TRBV7-2 to TRBJ1-4; D not certain. Germline loops: CDR1 SGHTA, CDR2 FQGNSA. The CDR3 extends over 12 amino acids. Trimming took off 1 base at V and 10 bases at J, with 7 bases between the two ends. CDR3 bases: TGTGCCAGCAGCTTAGAGACCGGAAAACTGTTTTTT. Amino acid sequence: CASSLETGKLFF.

The V and J genes are TRBV14 and TRBJ2-1; TRBD2 might be the D (6 bases). CDR1 and CDR2 from the germline V gene are SGHDN and FVKESK. This CDR3 comprises 14 residues. V lost 0 bases and J lost 7, with 10 bases in between. CDR3 nucleotides: TGTGCCAGCAGCCAAGATCTTGCGGGAAATGAGCAGTTCTTC. Translated: CASSQDLAGNEQFF.

V gene TRBV21-1 combines with J gene TRBJ1-2. TRBV21-1 is marked as a pseudogene. This CDR3 is built from 18 residues. DNA for the CDR3: TGTGCCAGCAGCTCCCAGCGATTAAGGGGGGTGGGGATATACGGCTACACCTTC. Encoded protein: CASSSQRLRGVGIYGYTF.

The genes are TRBV9 and TRBJ1-6, with D maybe TRBD1 (5 bases). In germline, CDR1 is SGDLS, CDR2 YYNGEE. V shed 0 bases and J shed 5 bases, with 6 bases lying between them. The CDR3 is 14 residues long. This CDR3 reads CASSVGGDNSPLHF. In DNA form, the CDR3 reads TGTGCCAGCAGCGTAGGAGGGGATAATTCACCCCTCCACTTT.

The V call is TRBV5-1, the J call TRBJ1-6, with TRBD1 matching over 9 bases. In germline, CDR1 is SGHRS, CDR2 YFSETQ. CDR3 length equals 16 residues. Germline trimming cut 4 bases from V and 6 bases from J; bases unmatched to any gene: 8. The CDR3 loop is CASSQDRGRGNSPLHF. CDR3 in DNA: TGCGCCAGCAGCCAGGACAGGGGAAGAGGTAATTCACCCCTCCACTTT.

This chain joins TRBV27 and TRBJ1-5; possible D gene TRBD1, 5 bases. Trimming stripped 2 bases from V and 9 bases from J, with 11 bases between. Germline assignment: CDR1 MNHEY and CDR2 SMNVEV (reference sequence). This CDR3 is 13 amino acids long. The CDR3 here is CASSLGPGRPQHF. The CDR3 DNA reads TGTGCCAGCAGTTTAGGGCCGGGGCGGCCCCAGCATTTT.

The chain carries TRBV4-1 and TRBJ2-2; D not certain. This CDR3 region has 14 residues. Germline CDR1 reads MGHRA; CDR2 reads YSYEKL. Trimming took 0 bases from V and 5 from J, leaving 7 bases between them. This chain's CDR3 is CASSQDSRTGELFF. The CDR3 DNA reads TGCGCCAGCAGCCAAGATTCCAGAACCGGGGAGCTGTTTTTT.

The chain recombines TRBV4-3 with TRBJ2-3; 8 bases match TRBD2. This CDR3 is built from 17 residues. The germline gives CDR1 LGHNA, CDR2 YSLEER. Trimming removed 3 bases from V and 7 bases from J; junction bases left unmatched: 15. In DNA, the CDR3 is TGCGCCAGCAGCCAGGGGGGGGCTAGCGGGCGAGGGAATACGCAGTATTTT. This codes for CASSQGGASGRGNTQYF.

This chain connects TRBV5-4 to TRBJ2-7, with a possible D match to TRBD1 (6 bases). CDR3 length: 14 amino acids. Germline values: CDR1 SGHNT, CDR2 YYREEE (reference sequence). Trimming shortened V by 9 bases and J by 0 bases, and 16 bases separated the two germline ends. Here the CDR3 DNA reads TGTGCCACCTCCCGAGGGGGAAGCTCCTACGAGCAGTACTTC. Its protein product is CATSRGGSSYEQYF.

This clone was recorded once. The chain links TRBV18 to TRBJ2-3, with D possibly being TRBD1 or TRBD2 (5 bases each). Germline lookup yields CDR1 KGHSH and CDR2 LQKENI. With 4 bases removed from V and 0 bases from J, the gap between germline ends came to 11 bases. The CDR3 consists of 15 residues. As DNA, the CDR3 is TGTGCCAGCTCACACGGGGACGGGAGCACAGATACGCAGTATTTT. Translated: CASSHGDGSTDTQYF.

The chain combines TRBV6-5 with TRBJ2-7; 9 bases line up with TRBD2. CDR1 and CDR2 from the germline V gene are MNHEY and SVGAGI. Germline trimming cut 11 bases from V and 3 bases from J; bases unmatched to any gene: 5. The CDR3 runs to 12 residues. The CDR3 DNA reads as TGTGCCTCCGGGACTAGCAACTACGAGCAGTACTTC. Protein product: CASGTSNYEQYF.